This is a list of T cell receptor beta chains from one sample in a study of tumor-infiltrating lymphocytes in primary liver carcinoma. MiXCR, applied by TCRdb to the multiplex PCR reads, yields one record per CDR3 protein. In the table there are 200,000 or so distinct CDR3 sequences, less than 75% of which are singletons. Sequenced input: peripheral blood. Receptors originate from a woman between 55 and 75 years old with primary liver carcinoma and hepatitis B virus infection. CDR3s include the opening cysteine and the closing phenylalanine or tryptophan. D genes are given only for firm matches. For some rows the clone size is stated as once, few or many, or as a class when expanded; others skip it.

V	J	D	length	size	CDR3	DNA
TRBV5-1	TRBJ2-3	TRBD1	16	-	CASSLETGVGTDTQYF	TGCGCCAGCAGCTTGGAAACAGGGGTTGGGACAGATACGCAGTATTTT
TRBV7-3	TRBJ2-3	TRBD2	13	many	CASSSSSGTTQYF	TGTGCCAGCAGCTCCTCTAGCGGGACCACGCAGTATTTT
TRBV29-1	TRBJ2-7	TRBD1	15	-	CSVEEWDRGVDEQYF	TGCAGCGTTGAGGAATGGGACAGGGGAGTAGACGAGCAGTACTTC
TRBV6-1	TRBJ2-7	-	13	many	CASSVSGTYEQYF	TGTGCCAGCAGTGTATCAGGGACCTACGAGCAGTACTTC
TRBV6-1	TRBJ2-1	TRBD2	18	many	CASSERPWGSGRANEQFF	TGTGCCAGCAGTGAACGACCCTGGGGGAGCGGGAGAGCCAATGAGCAGTTCTTC
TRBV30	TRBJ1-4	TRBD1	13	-	CAWSVQDRVKLFF	TGTGCCTGGAGTGTACAGGACAGGGTAAAACTGTTTTTT
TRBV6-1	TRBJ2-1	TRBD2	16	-	CANRLLAGGSYNEQFF	TGTGCCAATAGACTATTAGCGGGAGGGTCCTACAATGAGCAGTTCTTC
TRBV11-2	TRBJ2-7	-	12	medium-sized	CASSHTRHEQYF	TGTGCCAGCAGCCACACTAGACACGAGCAGTACTTC
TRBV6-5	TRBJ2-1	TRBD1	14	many	CASSNRDRDYEQFF	TGTGCCAGCAGTAACCGGGACAGAGATTACGAGCAGTTCTTC
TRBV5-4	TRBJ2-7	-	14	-	CAISPSGGTYEQYF	TGTGCCATCAGCCCCAGTGGGGGTACATACGAGCAGTACTTC
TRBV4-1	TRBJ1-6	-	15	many	CASSQVTVYNSPLHF	TGCGCCAGCAGCCAAGTCACAGTCTATAATTCACCCCTCCACTTT
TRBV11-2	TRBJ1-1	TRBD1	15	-	CASSPRGQSYTEVFF	TGTGCCAGCAGCCCTAGGGGACAGAGTTACACTGAAGTTTTCTTT
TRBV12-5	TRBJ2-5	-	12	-	CACAWTGETQYF	TGTGCCTGTGCTTGGACCGGAGAGACCCAGTACTTC
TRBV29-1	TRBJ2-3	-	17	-	CSVVGGVNQVRGYTQYF	TGCAGTGTCGTCGGGGGAGTGAATCAGGTCCGGGGATATACGCAATATTTT
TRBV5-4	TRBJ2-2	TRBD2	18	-	CASSLQTSGRANTGELFF	TGTGCCAGCAGCTTACAGACTAGCGGGAGGGCGAACACCGGGGAGCTGTTTTTT
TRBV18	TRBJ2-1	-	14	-	CASSPPSSRNEQFF	TGTGCCAGCTCACCACCGTCGAGCCGGAATGAGCAGTTCTTC
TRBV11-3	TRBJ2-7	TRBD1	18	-	CASSLEGLGGQGPYEQHF	TGTGCCAGCAGCTTAGAGGGTCTAGGGGGACAGGGCCCCTACGAGCAGCACTTC
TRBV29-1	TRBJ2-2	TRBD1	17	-	CSAEVSRRQGNTGELFF	TGCAGCGCTGAAGTTTCGAGGAGACAGGGGAACACCGGGGAGCTGTTCTTT
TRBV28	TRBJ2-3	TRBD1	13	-	CASGTGGTDTQYF	TGTGCCAGCGGGACAGGGGGCACAGATACGCAGTATTTT
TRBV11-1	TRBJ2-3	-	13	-	CASSWDRTGTQCF	TGTGCCAGCAGCTGGGACCGAACAGGTACGCAGTGTTTT
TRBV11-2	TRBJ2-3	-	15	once	CASSPLTVGTDTQYF	TGTGCAAGCAGCCCCCTGACAGTGGGCACAGATACGCAGTATTTT
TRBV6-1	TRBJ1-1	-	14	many	CASSENGRNTEAFF	TGTGCCAGCAGTGAAAACGGACGGAACACTGAAGCTTTCTTT
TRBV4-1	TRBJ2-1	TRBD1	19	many	CASSQVKTSQGTAYNEQFF	TGCGCCAGCAGCCAAGTTAAAACCTCTCAAGGGACAGCCTACAATGAGCAGTTCTTC
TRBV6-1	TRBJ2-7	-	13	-	CASRGSGFCEQYF	TGTGCCAGCAGGGGCTCCGGCTTCTGCGAGCAGTACTTC
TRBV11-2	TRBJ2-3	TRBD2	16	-	CASGPTGLAGRPWQYF	TGTGCCAGCGGCCCGACGGGACTAGCGGGCAGGCCATGGCAGTATTTT
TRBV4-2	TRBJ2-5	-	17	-	CASSQDGARTPPYTQYF	TGTGCCAGCAGCCAAGACGGGGCGCGAACCCCCCCCTATACCCAGTACTTC
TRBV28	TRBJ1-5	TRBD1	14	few	CASSLTGRHQPQHF	TGTGCCAGCAGCCTGACAGGGCGACATCAGCCCCAGCATTTT
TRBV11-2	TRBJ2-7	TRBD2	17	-	CASSLVDGTGGLHEQYF	TGTGCCAGCAGCTTAGTTGACGGAACGGGAGGGCTACACGAGCAGTACTTC